Presented here are 30 T cell receptor beta chains from one specimen sequenced in a study of blood T cell repertoires in COVID-19. Measured with immunoSEQ multiplex PCR; TCRdb has only the in-frame clones, and not every one. Of 210,000 or so clones listed, around 80% are singletons. The sequencing input was peripheral blood. Receptors originate from a human donor in a cohort sampled during active COVID-19.

This clone was observed a handful of times. This chain joins TRBV5-1 and TRBJ1-1, with no clear D. The CDR3 length is 14 residues. V lost 5 bases, J lost 3 bases, and 14 bases lay in between. CDR1 and CDR2 from the germline V gene are SGHRS and YFSETQ. The CDR3 DNA reads as TGCGCCAGCAGGGAAGGAGGGAGGGACACTGAAGCTTTCTTT. Amino acid sequence: CASREGGRDTEAFF.

This chain joins TRBV5-8 and TRBJ2-7, with 7 bases matching TRBD1. Germline V CDR1 and CDR2: SGHTS, YDEGEE. This CDR3 comprises 13 residues. The junction had 4 bases not matched to a gene; V was cut back by 4 bases and J by 3 bases. For the CDR3, the DNA is TGTGCCAGCAGCCCAGGGACAGTCTACGAGCAGTACGTC. This translates into CASSPGTVYEQYV.

The chain has TRBV7-2 and TRBJ2-7, with a tentative D call TRBD2 (5 bases). Deletions cut 3 bases from V and 0 bases from J, with 12 bases between. The germline V gene has CDR1 SGHTA and CDR2 FQGNSA. The CDR3 has 15 amino acids. The CDR3 here is CASSLSSGSSYEQYF. The CDR3 bases are TGTGCCAGCAGCTTGTCCAGCGGAAGCTCCTACGAGCAGTACTTC. Using reference TRBV7-2 and TRBJ2-7 for the parts outside the CDR3, the full variable domain is GAGVSQSPSNKVTEKGKDVELRCDPISGHTALYWYRQSLGQGLEFLIYFQGNSAPDKSGLPSDRFSAERTGGSVSTLTIQRTQQEDSAVYLCASSLSSGSSYEQYFGPGTRLTVT.

The V gene is TRBV3-1 (or the pseudogene TRBV3-2), the J gene TRBJ2-1; the match to TRBD2 covers 12 bases. Unmatched junction bases numbered 3, after V lost 2 bases and J lost 7 bases. Germline lookup yields CDR1 LGHDT and CDR2 YNNKEL (reference sequence). This CDR3 has 15 residues. CDR3 sequence reads: CASSQTSGRSNEQFF. The CDR3 nucleotides read TGTGCCAGCAGCCAAACTAGCGGGAGGTCAAATGAGCAGTTCTTC.

This chain uses TRBV7-9 with TRBJ2-2, with TRBD1 matching 10 bases. Germline V lookup: CDR1 SEHNR, CDR2 FQNEAQ (reference sequence). V dropped 4 bases and J dropped 5; count of bases not matched to a gene: 4. The CDR3 runs 15 residues. The CDR3 loop is CASSSRQGATGELFF. For the CDR3, the DNA is TGTGCCAGCAGCTCTCGACAGGGGGCTACCGGGGAGCTGTTTTTT. The full variable domain, completed using reference TRBV7-9 and TRBJ2-2, is DTGVSQNPRHKITKRGQNVTFRCDPISEHNRLYWYRQTLGQGPEFLTYFQNEAQLEKSRLLSDRFSAERPKGSFSTLEIQRTEQGDSAMYLCASSSRQGATGELFFGEGSRLTVL.

This chain links TRBV2 with TRBJ2-3; 8 bases fit TRBD1. The J segment lost 3 bases and the V segment lost 4 bases, leaving 3 bases of the junction unmatched. From germline, CDR1 is SNHLY and CDR2 FYNNEI. The CDR3 has 14 residues. CDR3 region: CASSGDRTTDTQYF. The CDR3 DNA sequence: TGTGCCAGCAGTGGGGACAGGACAACAGATACGCAGTATTTT.

This sequence joins TRBV27 and TRBJ2-5, with D perhaps TRBD1 (6 bases). In germline, CDR1 is MNHEY, CDR2 SMNVEV (reference sequence). The CDR3 is 17 amino acids. Trimming pared 0 bases from V and 7 bases from J, leaving 21 bases between. In nucleotides, the CDR3 is TGTGCCAGCAGTTTATCCCCAGGGGAACTCTTACGTGGGACCCAGTACTTC. It is translated as CASSLSPGELLRGTQYF.

The rearrangement uses TRBV2 and TRBJ1-1; 9 bases agree with TRBD1. The V gene's germline CDR1 is SNHLY and CDR2 FYNNEI. After removal of 6 bases from V and 1 base from J, the junction contained 3 bases not matched to a gene. The CDR3 is made up of 14 amino acids. CDR3 protein: CASRVQGANTEAFF. The CDR3 DNA follows: TGTGCCAGCAGAGTACAGGGGGCGAACACTGAAGCTTTCTTT.

The gene calls are TRBV19 and TRBJ2-2, with D possibly matching TRBD2 (6 bases). The CDR3 has 16 residues. Trimming removed 6 bases at V and 6 bases at J, with 20 bases between. Germline assignment: CDR1 LNHDA and CDR2 SQIVND (reference sequence). Written as DNA, the CDR3 is TGTGCCAGTAGGGTGGGGGGTAACCTTGTCGCCGGGGAGCTGTTTTTT. It encodes CASRVGGNLVAGELFF.

The chain combines TRBV19 with TRBJ1-5; 11 bases align to TRBD1. This CDR3 contains 17 residues. From germline, CDR1 is LNHDA and CDR2 SQIVND (reference sequence). The V segment lost 5 bases and the J segment 4 bases; nucleotides outside the gene matches: 10. The CDR3 loop is CASSPMDRGQFNQPQHF. CDR3 in DNA: TGTGCCAGTAGTCCCATGGACAGGGGGCAATTTAATCAGCCCCAGCATTTT.

V gene TRBV2 combines with J gene TRBJ2-1; D ambiguous. The CDR3 runs to 11 residues. Trimming cost V 5 bases and J 4 bases, with 3 bases left between them. CDR1 and CDR2 (germline): SNHLY, FYNNEI. CDR3 loop: CASSPYNEQFF. CDR3 bases: TGTGCCAGCAGTCCATACAATGAGCAGTTCTTC.

The CDR3 DNA sequence: TGTGCCAGCAGGAACGGAGAGGGTCGTGCCTACAATGAGCAGTTCTTC. Translation gives CASRNGEGRAYNEQFF. The chain couples TRBV27 to TRBJ2-1; weak D call: TRBD2 (5 bases). V shed 6 bases and J shed 2 bases, with 17 bases lying between them. Germline V CDR1 and CDR2: MNHEY, SMNVEV (reference sequence). There are 16 residues in the CDR3.

The genes are TRBV7-2 and TRBJ1-4; no clear D gene. In germline, CDR1 is SGHTA, CDR2 FQGNSA. Trimming took off 7 bases at V and 3 bases at J, with 15 bases between the two ends. The CDR3 length is 15 residues. The CDR3 nucleotides read TGTGCCAGCACCCTTACACCGTCTGCTAATGAAAAACTGTTTTTT. The encoded protein is CASTLTPSANEKLFF.

The V call is TRBV2, the J call TRBJ2-7; a weak D match, TRBD1 (6 bases). The CDR3 totals 12 residues. Between the trimmed V and J ends, which lost 11 bases and 2 bases, there was a span of 13 bases. The germline CDR1 and CDR2 sequences are SNHLY and FYNNEI. The DNA for the CDR3 is TGTGCCGGTCGACAGGCTACCTACGAGCAGTACTTC. This codes for CAGRQATYEQYF. Full variable domain (rest looked up from reference TRBV2 and TRBJ2-7): EPEVTQTPSHQVTQMGQEVILRCVPISNHLYFYWYRQILGQKVEFLVSFYNNEISEKSEIFDDQFSVERPDGSNFTLKIRSTKLEDSAMYFCAGRQATYEQYFGPGTRLTVT.

This chain joins TRBV11-2 and TRBJ1-1, with 8 bases matching TRBD1. This CDR3 is built from 14 residues. V gave up 7 bases and J gave up 3 bases; unmatched junction bases: 7. Per germline, CDR1 SGHAT and CDR2 FQNNGV. CDR3 loop: CASITGGYHTEAFF. The CDR3 nucleotides read TGTGCCAGCATCACAGGGGGATATCACACTGAAGCTTTCTTT.

The chain recombines TRBV7-9 with TRBJ1-4, with D perhaps matching TRBD1 (5 bases). The V and J ends lost 5 bases and 6 bases respectively, with 10 bases between them. CDR3 size: 13 residues. Germline V gene sequence: CDR1 SEHNR, CDR2 FQNEAQ (reference sequence). CDR3 loop: CASSPVGDEKLFF. CDR3 coding DNA: TGTGCCAGCAGCCCCGTAGGGGATGAAAAACTGTTTTTT.

This sequence joins TRBV5-1 and TRBJ2-7; D is uncertain. Germline values: CDR1 SGHRS, CDR2 YFSETQ. Trimming cost V 3 bases and J 5 bases, with 9 bases left between them. The CDR3 has 12 residues. The CDR3 nucleotides read TGCGCCAGCAGCTATGATGGAGACGAGCAGTACTTC. Translated, it gives CASSYDGDEQYF. Looking up the rest from reference TRBV5-1 and TRBJ2-7 gives the full variable domain: KAGVTQTPRYLIKTRGQQVTLSCSPISGHRSVSWYQQTPGQGLQFLFEYFSETQRNKGNFPGRFSGRQFSNSRSEMNVSTLELGDSALYLCASSYDGDEQYFGPGTRLTVT.

The J gene is TRBJ2-3, the V gene TRBV7-8, with a weak D call TRBD2 (5 bases). This CDR3 region has 16 residues. Germline V gene sequence: CDR1 SGHVS, CDR2 FQNEAQ. V lost 1 base and J 3 bases, leaving 14 bases between the germline ends. CDR3 protein: CASSLVTGWATDTQYF. Here the CDR3 DNA reads TGTGCCAGCAGCTTAGTAACGGGATGGGCGACAGATACGCAGTATTTT.

This chain connects TRBV24-1 to TRBJ2-2; 8 bases line up with TRBD2. V shed 8 bases, J shed 1 base, and the junction held 5 bases outside the gene matches. This CDR3 contains 15 residues. From germline, CDR1 is KGHDR and CDR2 SFDVKD. The CDR3 DNA follows: TGTGCCACCAAGGCCAGCGGGGGGAACACCGGGGAGCTGTTTTTT. Its translation: CATKASGGNTGELFF.

The chain has TRBV7-2 and TRBJ2-1; possible D gene TRBD2, 6 bases. The CDR3 has 13 residues. V was clipped by 8 bases and J by 4 bases, with 12 bases between them. Germline loops: CDR1 SGHTA, CDR2 FQGNSA. CDR3 bases: TGTGCCAGCCGCTCGGGACTTTACAATGAGCAGTTCTTC. Translating gives CASRSGLYNEQFF.

V usage is TRBV28 and J usage is TRBJ2-5; D ambiguous. Germline assignment: CDR1 MDHEN and CDR2 SYDVKM. The V gene lost 6 bases and the J gene lost 4 bases, with 15 bases spanning the gap. This CDR3 spans 14 amino acids. The CDR3 DNA is TGTGCCAGCAGAACGTCCGGGTTCGGAGAGACCCAGTACTTC. Translated: CASRTSGFGETQYF.

The CDR3 bases are TGTGCCAGCAGCCAAGATCGATTACAGTTGGTTCAGCCCCAGCATTTT. This translates into CASSQDRLQLVQPQHF. The gene calls are TRBV4-2 and TRBJ1-5; unclear D gene. Germline CDR1 and CDR2: LGHNA and YNFKEQ. V lost 0 bases and J 6 bases, leaving 15 bases between the germline ends. The CDR3 spans 16 residues.

This sequence joins TRBV5-1 and TRBJ2-3; D uncertain. Trimming shortened V by 0 bases and J by 6 bases, and 14 bases separated the two germline ends. The CDR3 totals 15 residues. CDR1 and CDR2 (germline): SGHRS, YFSETQ. This CDR3 reads CASSLDPHRSDTQYF. The CDR3 coding sequence is TGCGCCAGCAGCTTGGACCCTCACCGTAGTGATACGCAGTATTTT.

The chain couples TRBV11-2 to TRBJ2-5, with D unclear. The CDR3 has 15 amino acids. Trimming stripped 4 bases from V and 6 bases from J, with 18 bases between. Germline V CDR1 and CDR2: SGHAT, FQNNGV. The CDR3 nucleotides read TGTGCCAGCAGCTCCTCAGCCTCTCTAGGCAAGACCCAGTACTTC. It codes for CASSSSASLGKTQYF. Full variable domain (remainder filled in from reference TRBV11-2 and TRBJ2-5): EAGVAQSPRYKIIEKRQSVAFWCNPISGHATLYWYQQILGQGPKLLIQFQNNGVVDDSQLPKDRFSAERLKGVDSTLKIQPAKLEDSAVYLCASSSSASLGKTQYFGPGTRLLVL.

The V call is TRBV5-1, the J call TRBJ2-7; tentative D call: TRBD1 (6 bases). Germline V lookup: CDR1 SGHRS, CDR2 YFSETQ. The CDR3 loop spans 15 amino acids. V dropped 5 bases and J dropped 5 bases, with 20 bases sitting between them. The CDR3 bases are TGCGCCAGCAGACCAGGGGCCCTCATTGCTAACGAGCAGTACTTC. It yields the protein CASRPGALIANEQYF.

The rearrangement uses TRBV5-1 and TRBJ2-3, with TRBD1 identical over 7 bases. The length of the CDR3 is 14 residues. The V segment lost 4 bases and the J segment 1 base; nucleotides outside the gene matches: 3. Germline V gives CDR1 SGHRS, CDR2 YFSETQ. The CDR3, as DNA: TGCGCCAGCAGCACTGGACAGGGCACAGATACGCAGTATTTT. Its protein product is CASSTGQGTDTQYF. Full variable domain (missing parts from reference TRBV5-1 and TRBJ2-3): KAGVTQTPRYLIKTRGQQVTLSCSPISGHRSVSWYQQTPGQGLQFLFEYFSETQRNKGNFPGRFSGRQFSNSRSEMNVSTLELGDSALYLCASSTGQGTDTQYFGPGTRLTVL.

CDR3 sequence reads: CASSAGARTNQPQHF. CDR3 nucleotides: TGTGCCAGTAGTGCGGGGGCGCGGACCAATCAGCCCCAGCATTTT. This sequence joins TRBV19 and TRBJ1-5; possibly TRBD1 for D (6 bases). The CDR3 spans 15 residues. Trimming shortened V by 5 bases and J by 3 bases, and 14 bases separated the two germline ends. CDR1 LNHDA and CDR2 SQIVND come from the germline V gene (reference sequence).

The chain has TRBV14 and TRBJ2-7; 8 bases match TRBD2. J was trimmed by 6 bases and V by 0 bases; bases with no gene match: 22. This CDR3 has 20 residues. Germline CDR1 and CDR2: SGHDN and FVKESK. This CDR3 is CASSQDPDGSVRGASREQYV. The CDR3 DNA reads as TGTGCCAGCAGCCAAGACCCGGACGGGTCGGTGCGGGGGGCGTCCCGCGAGCAGTACGTC.

The chain recombines TRBV10-2 with TRBJ1-5; D perhaps matches TRBD1 (5 bases). Germline V gene data show CDR1 as WSHSY and CDR2 as SAAADI. This CDR3 region has 14 residues. V gave up 1 base and J gave up 7 bases, with 11 bases separating them. CDR3 DNA sequence: TGCGCCAGCAGTGAGTTCAGGGAGGGCCAGCCCCAGCATTTT. Translated, it gives CASSEFREGQPQHF.

The J gene is TRBJ2-3, the V gene TRBV18; D gene ambiguous. The CDR3 covers 12 residues. CDR1 is KGHSH, CDR2 LQKENI, per germline. V was trimmed by 6 bases and J by 5 bases, leaving 9 bases between them. CDR3 coding DNA: TGTGCCAGCTCCGATCGCAGAGATACGCAGTATTTT. Protein sequence: CASSDRRDTQYF. The variable domain in full, completed from reference TRBV18 and TRBJ2-3, reads NAGVMQNPRHLVRRRGQEARLRCSPMKGHSHVYWYRQLPEEGLKFMVYLQKENIIDESGMPKERFSAEFPKEGPSILRIQQVVRGDSAAYFCASSDRRDTQYFGPGTRLTVL.